This entry features one T cell receptor (beta chain) sequence. Antigen unknown. CDR3 length equals 16 residues. CDR1 is SGHRS, CDR2 YFSETQ, per germline. The data derive from a study of T cells expressing NK-cell markers. The overall study: Each TCR beta repertoire originated in sorted T cells that were CD3+CD56+NKG2C+, CD3+CD56+NKG2C- or CD3+CD56-NKG2C+. General study points: A few of the donors also had these clonotypes leading their CD3+CD56-NKG2C+ fraction.

Reprocessing the 5' RACE reads, TCRdb reports a single entry for every CDR3 protein and omits DNA. The sample has roughly 180,000 distinct CDR3 sequences. This rearrangement joins TRBV5-1 to TRBJ2-2; TCRdb lists TRBD1, though no DNA is available to test this call. Material: blood T cells: a sorted CD56 or NKG2C T cell subset, CD4+ or CD8+ T cells, or bulk PBMC T cells (not recorded which). This TCR came from a woman between 18 and 75 years old in good health. This CDR3 reads CASSFPPGRNTGELFF.